The 9 T cell receptor beta chains listed next were all sequenced from one sample in a study of T cells in Graves' hyperthyroidism and ophthalmopathy. Amplification of TCR beta CDR3 regions was performed using RNA transcripts as template. The TCR CDR3 was amplified in a first-round RT-PCR using the HTBI primer set. Each CDR3 protein gets one entry after TCRdb re-called the multiplex PCR reads with MiXCR. The sample contains approximately 560,000 distinct CDR3 sequences, approximately 15% of which appear only once. What was sequenced was blood. The receptors here all came from a woman aged 25 to 39 with Graves' hyperthyroidism.

This clonotype showed up many times. V usage is TRBV28 and J usage is TRBJ2-2; 9 positions match TRBD1. The ends lost 8 bases at V and 6 bases at J; junction bases unmatched: 10. The V gene's germline CDR1 is MDHEN and CDR2 SYDVKM. The CDR3 length is 15 residues. The CDR3 bases are TGTGCCAGCCGCGCCGGGACAGGGCTCGCCGGGGAGCTGTTTTTT. Translated, it gives CASRAGTGLAGELFF. The variable domain in full, completed from reference TRBV28 and TRBJ2-2, reads DVKVTQSSRYLVKRTGEKVFLECVQDMDHENMFWYRQDPGLGLRLIYFSYDVKMKEKGDIPEGYSVSREKKERFSLILESASTNQTSMYLCASRAGTGLAGELFFGEGSRLTVL.

This clonotype was seen repeatedly, ten times or more. This rearrangement joins TRBV27 to TRBJ1-2; tentative D call: TRBD1 (5 bases). Trimming shortened V by 6 bases and J by 3 bases, and 20 bases separated the two germline ends. The CDR3 extends over 16 amino acids. Germline V gene data show CDR1 as MNHEY and CDR2 as SMNVEV (reference sequence). CDR3 region: CASSSNTGGLYYGYTF. The CDR3 DNA is TGTGCCAGCAGCTCCAACACCGGGGGACTGTACTATGGCTACACCTTC.

This clonotype turned up a few times. This chain connects TRBV12-3 or TRBV12-4 to TRBJ2-2; D remains unclear. There are 13 residues in the CDR3. Between the trimmed V and J ends, which lost 0 bases and 3 bases, there was a span of 2 bases. CDR3 amino acids: CASSLADTGELFF. The CDR3 region has the DNA TGTGCCAGCAGTTTAGCGGACACCGGGGAGCTGTTTTTT.

This clonotype was recorded at least ten times. The chain links TRBV27 to TRBJ2-1, with unresolved D. Trimming shortened V by 5 bases and J by 6 bases, and 8 bases separated the two germline ends. The germline V gene has CDR1 MNHEY and CDR2 SMNVEV (reference sequence). CDR3 length: 12 residues. The CDR3 DNA follows: TGTGCCAGCAGTGGCGCTAGCAATGAGCAGTTCTTC. Its translation is CASSGASNEQFF.

This clonotype was counted between two and nine times. The chain couples TRBV19 to TRBJ2-5, with D possibly being TRBD2 (7 bases). The CDR3 is made up of 14 amino acids. V was clipped by 7 bases and J by 5 bases, with 17 bases between them. Germline V gene lookup returns CDR1 LNHDA and CDR2 SQIVND (reference sequence). CDR3 nucleotide sequence: TGTGCCAGTAAACCCTCGGGGGGCTCTGAGACCCAGTACTTC. Its translation: CASKPSGGSETQYF.

On this clonotype: A much larger clone lies a single base off, so this may be a read error. This chain uses TRBV4-3 with TRBJ1-2; D remains unclear. V was clipped by 3 bases and J by 2 bases, with 10 bases between them. The CDR3 has 14 residues. Looked up from germline, CDR1 is LGHNA and CDR2 is YSLEER. In DNA, the CDR3 is TGCGCCAGCAGCCATGTGGAAGCAAACTATGGCTACACCTTC. Its translation is CASSHVEANYGYTF.

There are a few counts of this clonotype. This sequence joins TRBV19 and TRBJ2-3; TRBD2 is a possible D gene (7 bases). V gave up 5 bases and J gave up 8 bases, with 14 bases separating them. Germline CDR1 is LNHDA and CDR2 is SQIVND (reference sequence). CDR3 length: 13 amino acids. CDR3 DNA sequence: TGTGCCAGTAGTTTGGAGAGGGGGGGTACGCAGTATTTT. Amino acid sequence: CASSLERGGTQYF.

This clonotype was found a few times. The J gene is TRBJ1-1, the V gene TRBV10-3, with 11 bases identical to TRBD1. V lost 5 bases, J lost 12 bases, and 5 bases stayed unmatched. The CDR3 runs to 12 residues. Per the germline V gene, CDR1 is ENHRY and CDR2 is SYGVKD. The chain's CDR3 is CAISPGQGATFF. The CDR3 DNA is TGTGCCATCAGTCCCGGACAGGGGGCGACTTTCTTT.

The J gene is TRBJ2-2, the V gene TRBV28; 7 bases fit TRBD1. The CDR3 extends over 16 amino acids. After removal of 5 bases from V and 0 bases from J, the junction contained 6 bases not matched to a gene. The germline V gene encodes CDR1 MDHEN and CDR2 SYDVKM. In DNA form, the CDR3 reads TGTGCCAGCAGTCCCCCCGGGACAGCGAACACCGGGGAGCTGTTTTTT. Encoded protein: CASSPPGTANTGELFF.